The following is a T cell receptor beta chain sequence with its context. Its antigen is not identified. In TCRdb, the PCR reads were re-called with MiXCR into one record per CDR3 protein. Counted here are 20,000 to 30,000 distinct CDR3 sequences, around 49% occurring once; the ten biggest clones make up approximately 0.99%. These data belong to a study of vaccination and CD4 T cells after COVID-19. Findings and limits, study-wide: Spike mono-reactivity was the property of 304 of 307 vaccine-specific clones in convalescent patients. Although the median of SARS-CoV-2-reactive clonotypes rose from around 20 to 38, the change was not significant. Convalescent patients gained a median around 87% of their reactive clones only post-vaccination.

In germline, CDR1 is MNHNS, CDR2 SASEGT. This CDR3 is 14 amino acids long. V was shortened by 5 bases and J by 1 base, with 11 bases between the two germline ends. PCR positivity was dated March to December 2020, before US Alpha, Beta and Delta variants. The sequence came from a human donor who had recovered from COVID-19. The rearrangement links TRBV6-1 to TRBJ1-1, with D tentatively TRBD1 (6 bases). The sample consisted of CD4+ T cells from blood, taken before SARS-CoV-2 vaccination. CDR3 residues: CASSRGTRNTEAFF. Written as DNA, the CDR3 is TGTGCCAGCAGTCGCGGGACACGGAACACTGAAGCTTTCTTT.